This T cell receptor (beta chain) was sequenced during a study of T cell repertoires in cytomegalovirus infection. Study-level background: Signatures in public TCR beta sequences pointed to both CMV infection and matching HLA type.

This clonotype was observed many times. What it recognizes is unknown. The CDR3 contains 15 residues. Trimming cost V 5 bases and J 3 bases, with 14 bases left between them. Germline V lookup: CDR1 SGHVS, CDR2 FNYEAQ. TCRdb re-analysed the reads in MiXCR, keeping a single row per CDR3 protein. The repertoire consists of fewer than 900,000 distinct CDR3 sequences, with 29% occurring once and the leading ten covering 10% to 15%. General study findings and limits: Within the response measured ex vivo, HLA-C-restricted CMV-specific TCR beta clonotypes were dominant.

The specimen was cultured CD8+ T cells from PBMCs, collected from culture after CMV antigen stimulation. The receptor was isolated from a human donor in good health (CMV status not recorded). Some clones in this sample may be carry-over from other donors' samples. The chain recombines TRBV7-6 with TRBJ1-5; D remains unclear. The CDR3 loop is CASSQGWGFNQPQHF. Here the CDR3 DNA reads TGTGCCAGCAGCCAAGGCTGGGGTTTCAATCAGCCCCAGCATTTT.